Below, 16 T cell receptor beta chains from the same sample are listed, as sequenced in a study of T cell responses to AZD1222 COVID-19 vaccine. TCRdb's copy holds only in-frame clones and misses some; the assay was immunoSEQ multiplex PCR. The table includes around 100,000 clones, over 75% detected once. Sequenced material: peripheral blood, taken on day 0 of AZD1222 vaccination. The source is an adult in good health.

The genes are TRBV27 and TRBJ2-1, with a tentative D call TRBD2 (5 bases). The V gene lost 7 bases and the J gene lost 5 bases, with 24 bases spanning the gap. CDR1 and CDR2 from the germline V gene are MNHEY and SMNVEV (reference sequence). The CDR3 sequence is 17 residues long. CDR3 in amino acids: CASTTMSRSGEDNEQFF. The CDR3 region has the DNA TGTGCCAGCACTACCATGTCCCGGAGCGGAGAGGACAATGAGCAGTTCTTC.

The chain carries TRBV11-3 and TRBJ2-1, with a possible D match to TRBD1 (5 bases). Per the germline V gene, CDR1 is SGHNT and CDR2 is YENEEA. The CDR3 is 16 residues long. V lost 0 bases and J lost 2, with 11 bases in between. This chain's CDR3 is CASSLEAGNTYNEQFF. The CDR3 DNA sequence: TGTGCCAGCAGCTTAGAAGCAGGGAATACCTACAATGAGCAGTTCTTC.

V usage is TRBV19 and J usage is TRBJ2-3; perhaps TRBD1 as D (6 bases). The germline CDR1 and CDR2 sequences are LNHDA and SQIVND (reference sequence). This CDR3 has 14 residues. Trimming removed 4 bases at V and 6 bases at J, with 14 bases between. CDR3 DNA sequence: TGTGCCAGTAGTAAGGGACATGTATCCGATACGCAGTATTTT. It codes for CASSKGHVSDTQYF.

J is TRBJ2-7 and V is TRBV7-2; 9 bases are shared with TRBD2. The trim removed 5 bases at V and 4 bases at J, leaving 9 bases unmatched. Germline V gene data show CDR1 as SGHTA and CDR2 as FQGNSA. The CDR3 covers 15 residues. The CDR3 loop reads CASSRIAGERYEQYF. CDR3 coding DNA: TGTGCCAGCAGCCGTATAGCGGGAGAACGTTACGAGCAGTACTTC.

This chain uses TRBV30 with TRBJ1-2, with D unresolved. The germline V and J ends were trimmed by 5 bases and 0 bases, with 10 bases remaining between them. This CDR3 contains 13 residues. Germline CDR1 GTSNPN, CDR2 SVGIG (reference sequence). CDR3 nucleotides: TGTGCCTGGCGCCAGGCTGCTAACTATGGCTACACCTTC. Translating gives CAWRQAANYGYTF.

The gene calls are TRBV6-2 or TRBV6-3 and TRBJ1-2; 7 nucleotides line up with TRBD1. In germline, CDR1 is MNHEY, CDR2 SVGEGT. Trimming removed 6 bases from V and 4 bases from J; junction bases left unmatched: 20. The CDR3 is 18 amino acids. For the CDR3, the DNA is TGTGCCAGCAGCCCTTTGTCACCGCGACAGGGCTGGGGCTATGGCTACACCTTC. Its protein is CASSPLSPRQGWGYGYTF.

This clone was counted only a few times. The chain employs TRBV7-6 and TRBJ1-5; D remains unclear. Germline V CDR1 and CDR2: SGHVS, FNYEAQ. The CDR3 consists of 15 residues. V was trimmed by 5 bases and J by 5 bases, leaving 16 bases between them. CDR3 sequence: CASSPALGRHQPQHF. The CDR3 region has the DNA TGTGCCAGCAGCCCCGCTCTTGGGAGGCATCAGCCCCAGCATTTT.

A few counts support this clone. The chain has TRBV20-1 and TRBJ1-4, with D unclear. The V end lost 3 bases, the J end lost 8 bases, and 7 bases lay between the germline ends. The CDR3 runs to 11 residues. The germline gives CDR1 DFQATT, CDR2 SNEGSKA (reference sequence). Here the CDR3 DNA reads TGCAGTGCTAGTATGGGGGAAAAACTGTTTTTT. Its protein is CSASMGEKLFF.

The chain employs TRBV7-2 and TRBJ2-3, with 9 bases aligning to TRBD2. This CDR3 has 16 residues. Looked up from germline, CDR1 is SGHTA and CDR2 is FQGNSA. With 2 bases clipped from V and 4 bases from J, the junction kept 7 bases outside the gene matches. The CDR3 DNA reads as TGTGCCAGCAGCTTAATCTATAGCGGGGGATCAGATACGCAGTATTTT. Translated, it gives CASSLIYSGGSDTQYF.

This clone was found once. V and J are TRBV7-8 and TRBJ1-3; 10 nucleotides agree with TRBD1. Per germline, CDR1 SGHVS and CDR2 FQNEAQ. After removal of 5 bases from V and 4 bases from J, the junction contained 5 bases not matched to a gene. CDR3 size: 15 residues. Here the CDR3 reads CASSLGTGAGNTIYF. CDR3 bases: TGTGCCAGCAGCCTAGGGACAGGGGCAGGAAACACCATATATTTT.

The chain is built from TRBV4-1 and TRBJ2-3; 8 bases agree with TRBD1. After removal of 1 base from V and 2 bases from J, the junction contained 8 bases not matched to a gene. CDR3 length equals 17 residues. The germline CDR1 and CDR2 sequences are MGHRA and YSYEKL. The CDR3 spells CASSQGSDREITDTQYF. CDR3 coding DNA: TGCGCCAGCAGCCAAGGGTCGGACAGGGAGATCACAGATACGCAGTATTTT.

V is TRBV7-2 and J is TRBJ2-5; TRBD2 aligns across 12 bases. CDR1 is SGHTA, CDR2 FQGNSA, per germline. Trimming cost V 1 base and J 5 bases; bases outside gene matches: 5. This CDR3 contains 16 residues. CDR3 region: CASSLVLAGGLETQYF. CDR3 nucleotides: TGTGCCAGCAGCTTAGTTCTAGCGGGGGGGCTGGAGACCCAGTACTTC.

This chain joins TRBV4-2 and TRBJ1-1, with D perhaps TRBD1 (5 bases). Trimming stripped 0 bases from V and 1 base from J, with 9 bases between. The CDR3 is made up of 15 amino acids. The germline V gene encodes CDR1 LGHNA and CDR2 YNFKEQ. CDR3 amino acids: CASSQEGTRNTEAFF. CDR3 DNA sequence: TGTGCCAGCAGCCAAGAAGGGACTAGGAACACTGAAGCTTTCTTT.

This clone was seen a single time. J is TRBJ2-6 and V is TRBV5-8; D is perhaps TRBD1 (6 bases). Trimming pared 4 bases from V and 2 bases from J, leaving 10 bases between. Germline V lookup: CDR1 SGHTS, CDR2 YDEGEE. The CDR3 sequence is 15 residues long. In DNA, the CDR3 is TGTGCCAGCAGCCAAACAGGGACTGGGGCCAACGTCCTGACTTTC. As protein: CASSQTGTGANVLTF.

This chain uses TRBV7-2 with TRBJ1-6; the D is unclear. CDR3 length: 14 residues. The V gene's germline CDR1 is SGHTA and CDR2 FQGNSA. Between the trimmed V and J ends, which lost 5 bases and 9 bases, there was a span of 14 bases. Here the CDR3 reads CASSPGLVSSPLHF. CDR3 DNA sequence: TGTGCCAGCAGCCCGGGGTTGGTCAGTTCACCCCTCCACTTT.

The chain has TRBV28 and TRBJ1-4; 7 bases fit TRBD1. Germline assignment: CDR1 MDHEN and CDR2 SYDVKM. Trimming took 5 bases from V and 8 from J; bases not matched to a gene: 14. The CDR3 has 16 amino acids. The DNA of the CDR3 is TGTGCCAGCAGTCTTATAGGGGGCGGCAGGGGGGAAAAACTGTTTTTT. Protein product: CASSLIGGGRGEKLFF.